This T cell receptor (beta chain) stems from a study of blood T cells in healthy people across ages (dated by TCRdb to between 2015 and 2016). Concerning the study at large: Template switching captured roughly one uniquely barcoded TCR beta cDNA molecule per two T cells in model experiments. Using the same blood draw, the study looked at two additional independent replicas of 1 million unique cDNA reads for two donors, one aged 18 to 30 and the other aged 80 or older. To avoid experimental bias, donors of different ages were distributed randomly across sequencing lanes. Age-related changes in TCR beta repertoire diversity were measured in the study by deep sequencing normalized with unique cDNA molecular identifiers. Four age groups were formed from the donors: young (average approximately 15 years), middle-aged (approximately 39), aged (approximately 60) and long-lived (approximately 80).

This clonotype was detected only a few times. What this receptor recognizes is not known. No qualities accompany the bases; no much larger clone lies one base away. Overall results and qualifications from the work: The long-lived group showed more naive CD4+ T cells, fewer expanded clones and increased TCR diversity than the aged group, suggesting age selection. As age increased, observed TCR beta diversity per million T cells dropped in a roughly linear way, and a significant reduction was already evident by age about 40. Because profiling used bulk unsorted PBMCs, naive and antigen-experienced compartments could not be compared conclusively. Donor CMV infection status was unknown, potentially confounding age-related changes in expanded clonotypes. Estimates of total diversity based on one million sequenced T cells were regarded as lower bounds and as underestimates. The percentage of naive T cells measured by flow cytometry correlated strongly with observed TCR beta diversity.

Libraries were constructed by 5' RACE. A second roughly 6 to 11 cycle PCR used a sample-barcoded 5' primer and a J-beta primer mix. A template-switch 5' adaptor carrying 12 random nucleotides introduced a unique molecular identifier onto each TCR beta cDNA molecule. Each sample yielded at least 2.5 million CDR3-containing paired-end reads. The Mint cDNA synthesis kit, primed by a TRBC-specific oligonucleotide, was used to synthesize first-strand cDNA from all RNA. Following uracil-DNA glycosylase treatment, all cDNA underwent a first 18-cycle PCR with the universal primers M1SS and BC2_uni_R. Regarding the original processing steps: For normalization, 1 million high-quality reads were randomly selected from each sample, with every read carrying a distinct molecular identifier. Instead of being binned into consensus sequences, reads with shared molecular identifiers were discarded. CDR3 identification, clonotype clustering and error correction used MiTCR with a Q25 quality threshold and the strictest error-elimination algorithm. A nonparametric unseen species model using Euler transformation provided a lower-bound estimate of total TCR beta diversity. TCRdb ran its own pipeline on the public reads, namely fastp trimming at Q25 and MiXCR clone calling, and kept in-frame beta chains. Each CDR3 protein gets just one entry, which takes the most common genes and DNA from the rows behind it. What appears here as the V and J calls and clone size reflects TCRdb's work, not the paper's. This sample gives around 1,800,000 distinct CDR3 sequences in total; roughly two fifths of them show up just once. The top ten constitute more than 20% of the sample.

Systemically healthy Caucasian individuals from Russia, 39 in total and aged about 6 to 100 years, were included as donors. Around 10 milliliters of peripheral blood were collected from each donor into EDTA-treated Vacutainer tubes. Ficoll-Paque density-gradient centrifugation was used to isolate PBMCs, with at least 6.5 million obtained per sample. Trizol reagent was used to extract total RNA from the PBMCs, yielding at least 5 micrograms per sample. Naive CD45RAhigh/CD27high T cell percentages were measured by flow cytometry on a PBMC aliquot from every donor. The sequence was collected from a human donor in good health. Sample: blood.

The CDR3 protein is CASWSGTPGTDTQYF. The DNA is TGTGCCAGCTGGTCCGGCACCCCGGGCACAGATACGCAGTATTTT. The chain is made from TRBV6-1 and TRBJ2-3; the D gene is not confidently resolved. The junction shows trimming of 8 bases on V and 1 base on J, plus 16 bases between the germline ends. Reading from cysteine to phenylalanine, the CDR3 counts 15 amino acids. Only the CDR3 region is kept as DNA, spanning 45 bases read in frame from base 1. Taken from the germline V gene, the CDR1 and CDR2 loops are MNHNS and SASEGT.